This T cell receptor (beta chain) was identified during a study of radiation and T cells in renal cell carcinoma. Study-wide background: Nephrectomy followed 15 Gy stereotactic body radiation by 4 weeks.

Time point indicated: baseline pretreatment blood. Treatment reported: 15 Gy SBRT to primary tumor, nephrectomy 4 weeks later. Blood was sampled at baseline, 2 weeks and 4 weeks after SBRT. CDR1 and CDR2 from the germline V gene are MNHEY and SMNVEV (reference sequence). With V trimmed by 5 bases and J by 0 bases, 9 bases remained unmatched. This CDR3 region has 16 residues. Here immunoSEQ multiplex PCR was the method, and the copy in TCRdb shows in-frame clones only, minus some. The table shows 95,000 to 150,000 clones, with roughly 80% occurring only once. A word on this clone: Its matching antigen is unknown.

Notes on the study in general: Baseline intratumoral clonotype presence is unknown without pretreatment biopsies. From baseline, blood top tumor clonotypes peaked at 2 weeks post-radiation.

The clonotype was recovered from a woman aged 55 to 70 with renal cell carcinoma. The V gene is TRBV27, the J gene TRBJ2-7; TRBD1 agrees at 8 bases. The source material was blood, sampled from a patient whose treatment included radiotherapy and nephrectomy. CDR3 region: CASSTRWTGRSYEQYF. In nucleotides, the CDR3 is TGTGCCAGCAGTACGCGCTGGACAGGGCGCTCCTACGAGCAGTACTTC.